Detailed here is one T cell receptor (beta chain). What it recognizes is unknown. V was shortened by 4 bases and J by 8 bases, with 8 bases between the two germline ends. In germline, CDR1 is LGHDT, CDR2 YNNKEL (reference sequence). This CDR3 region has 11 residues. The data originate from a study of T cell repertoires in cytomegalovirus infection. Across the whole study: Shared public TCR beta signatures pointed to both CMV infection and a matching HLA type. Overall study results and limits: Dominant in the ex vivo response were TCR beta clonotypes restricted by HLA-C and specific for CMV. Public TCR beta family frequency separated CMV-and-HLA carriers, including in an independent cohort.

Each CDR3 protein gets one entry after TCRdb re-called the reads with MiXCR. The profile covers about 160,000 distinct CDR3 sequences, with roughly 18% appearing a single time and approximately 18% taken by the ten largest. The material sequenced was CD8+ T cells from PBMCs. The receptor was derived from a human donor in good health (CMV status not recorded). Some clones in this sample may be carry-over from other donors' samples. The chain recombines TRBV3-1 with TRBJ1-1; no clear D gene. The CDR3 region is CASSPGWEAFF. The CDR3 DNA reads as TGTGCCAGCAGCCCCGGTTGGGAAGCTTTCTTT.